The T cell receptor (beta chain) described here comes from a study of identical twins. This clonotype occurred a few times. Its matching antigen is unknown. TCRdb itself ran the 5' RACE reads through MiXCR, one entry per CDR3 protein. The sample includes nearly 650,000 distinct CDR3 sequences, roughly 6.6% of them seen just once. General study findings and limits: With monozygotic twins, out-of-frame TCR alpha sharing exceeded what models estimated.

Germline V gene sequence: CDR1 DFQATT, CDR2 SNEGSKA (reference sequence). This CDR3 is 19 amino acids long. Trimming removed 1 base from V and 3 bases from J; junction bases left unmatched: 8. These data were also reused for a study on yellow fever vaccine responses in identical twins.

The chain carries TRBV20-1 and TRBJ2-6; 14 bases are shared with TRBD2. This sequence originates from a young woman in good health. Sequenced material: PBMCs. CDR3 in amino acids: CSARGTSGRSYGGANVLTF. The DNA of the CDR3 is TGCAGTGCTAGAGGGACTAGCGGGAGGTCGTACGGTGGGGCCAACGTCCTGACTTTC.